The next 8 T cell receptor beta chains were all read from a single sample in a study of cytomegalovirus exposure and HLA in healthy donors. The study ran its PCR with 60 Vbeta and 13 Jbeta primers. The protocol was immunoSEQ multiplex PCR, while the TCRdb copy is restricted to in-frame clones and leaves out a portion. The table shows tens of thousands of clones, with roughly 82% occurring only once. The sequencing sample was made of PBMCs. These receptors were taken from a young man in good health and CMV-seropositive.

About this clone: No DNA is shown, since the ends of the CDR3 on it are uncertain; the CDR3 is the one TCRdb lists. The J gene is TRBJ2-5, the V gene TRBV28; TRBD1, as called in the table, went unchecked against the DNA. 14 amino acids form the CDR3, both terminal residues included. Germline loops: CDR1 MDHEN, CDR2 SYDVKM. CDR3 loop: CASSSSTVQETQYF.

V is TRBV29-1 and J is TRBJ1-2; D is uncertain. CDR1 and CDR2 from the germline V gene are SQVTM and ANQGSEA. Trimming shortened V by 1 base and J by 1 base, and 4 bases separated the two germline ends. CDR3 length: 12 residues. CDR3 loop: CSVEGSNYGYTF. The DNA of the CDR3 is TGCAGCGTTGAAGGGAGTAACTATGGCTACACCTTC.

The V gene is TRBV7-9, the J gene TRBJ1-6, with D unclear. V was trimmed by 0 bases and J by 7 bases, leaving 10 bases between them. This CDR3 region has 15 residues. From germline, CDR1 is SEHNR and CDR2 FQNEAQ (reference sequence). Here the CDR3 reads CASSLAGVLNSPLHF. In DNA form, the CDR3 reads TGTGCCAGCAGCTTAGCCGGGGTATTGAATTCACCCCTCCACTTT.

The V gene is TRBV28, the J gene TRBJ2-7; 7 bases are a match to TRBD2. Germline V gene sequence: CDR1 MDHEN, CDR2 SYDVKM. The length of the CDR3 is 13 residues. Trimming took 7 bases from V and 1 from J; bases not matched to a gene: 4. The DNA of the CDR3 is TGTGCCAGCAACCCTAGCGGATCCTACGAGCAGTACTTC. Its translation: CASNPSGSYEQYF.

The chain recombines TRBV28 with TRBJ2-3; TRBD2 aligns across 8 bases. After removal of 7 bases from V and 0 bases from J, the junction contained 6 bases not matched to a gene. Germline-derived CDR1 and CDR2 are MDHEN and SYDVKM. The CDR3 totals 15 residues. CDR3 DNA: TGTGCCAGCAAGAGCGGGGGTGTTAGCACAGATACGCAGTATTTT. Amino acids: CASKSGGVSTDTQYF.

The chain combines TRBV11-3 with TRBJ2-1; 7 nucleotides match TRBD2. V was pared by 2 bases and J by 8 bases, with 9 bases of the junction left unmatched. The V gene's germline CDR1 is SGHNT and CDR2 YENEEA. This CDR3 comprises 15 residues. CDR3 nucleotides: TGTGCCAGCAGCTTAATCGGCGGGAGCGGGCATGAGCAGTTCTTC. It is translated as CASSLIGGSGHEQFF.

The rearrangement links TRBV28 to TRBJ2-3; maybe TRBD1 (7 bases). Trimming cost V 7 bases and J 3 bases, with 17 bases left between them. Germline CDR1 and CDR2: MDHEN and SYDVKM. The CDR3 spans 15 residues. The CDR3 DNA follows: TGTGCCAGCATCCTAGCCAGGGGGGATACAGATACGCAGTATTTT. It specifies CASILARGDTDTQYF.

J is TRBJ1-1 and V is TRBV5-4; tentative D call: TRBD1 (6 bases). This CDR3 has 16 amino acids. The V gene's germline CDR1 is SGHNT and CDR2 YYREEE (reference sequence). The V gene lost 4 bases and the J gene lost 0 bases, with 16 bases spanning the gap. CDR3 DNA sequence: TGTGCCAGCAGCATACCGACAGGTACAATGAACACTGAAGCTTTCTTT. This sequence encodes CASSIPTGTMNTEAFF. Full variable domain (missing parts from reference TRBV5-4 and TRBJ1-1): ETGVTQSPTHLIKTRGQQVTLRCSSQSGHNTVSWYQQALGQGPQFIFQYYREEENGRGNFPPRFSGLQFPNYSSELNVNALELDDSALYLCASSIPTGTMNTEAFFGQGTRLTVV.